Listed here is a single T cell receptor (beta chain). V shed 4 bases, J shed 7 bases, and the junction held 6 bases outside the gene matches. Germline assignment: CDR1 SGHRS and CDR2 YFSETQ. The CDR3 is 14 residues long. Generated by immunoSEQ multiplex PCR, the TCRdb table keeps only in-frame clones and is missing some. The sample contains 20,000 to 30,000 clones, about 95% of which appear only once. The sample originates from a study of preoperative IRX-2 immunotherapy in early breast cancer. Treatment indicated: preoperative locoregional IRX-2 cytokine immunotherapy. This phase Ib study tested locoregional IRX-2 cytokine immunotherapy given before surgery.

Material: tumor tissue, obtained after IRX-2 immunotherapy. The sequence was obtained from a human donor with breast cancer. V usage is TRBV5-1 and J usage is TRBJ2-2, with TRBD1 identical over 8 bases. The CDR3 region is CASSPGQDYGELFF. CDR3 DNA: TGCGCCAGCAGCCCGGGACAGGACTACGGGGAGCTGTTTTTT. The variable domain in full, completed from reference TRBV5-1 and TRBJ2-2, reads KAGVTQTPRYLIKTRGQQVTLSCSPISGHRSVSWYQQTPGQGLQFLFEYFSETQRNKGNFPGRFSGRQFSNSRSEMNVSTLELGDSALYLCASSPGQDYGELFFGEGSRLTVL.